This TCR beta chain was obtained from a study of control samples from healthy donors and cancer patients. With respect to this clone: This sample also contains other DNA sequences that code for the same CDR3.

V lost 1 base, J lost 5 bases, and 5 bases lay in between. CDR3 length equals 13 residues. Germline CDR1 and CDR2: KGHSH and LQKENI. Sequenced by immunoSEQ multiplex PCR; TCRdb stores in-frame clones only, minus some. The profile shows 90,000 to 100,000 clones, roughly three quarters of them singletons. The receptor's source is a woman in her thirties in good health. The rearrangement links TRBV18 to TRBJ2-2; D remains unclear. The sequenced material came from blood. The CDR3 protein is CASSPLATGELFF. CDR3 nucleotide sequence: TGTGCCAGCTCACCACTGGCAACCGGGGAGCTGTTTTTT.